This T cell receptor beta chain was sequenced in a study of blood T cell repertoires in COVID-19. The wider study: Collection of acute and convalescent COVID-19 samples took place in the United States, Italy and Spain. In each case, the material was cDNA or gDNA derived from T cells, B-cell-depleted T cells, or PBMCs.

This CDR3 spans 12 amino acids. Germline CDR1 SGHRS, CDR2 YFSETQ. With 4 bases removed from V and 6 bases from J, the gap between germline ends came to 10 bases. Some clones are missing from TCRdb's copy, which holds only in-frame ones; the method was immunoSEQ multiplex PCR. This sample has roughly 330,000 clones; over 70% occur once, and the top ten carry about 1.2%. The origin of this receptor is a woman between 50 and 59 years old with acute or convalescent COVID-19. This chain connects TRBV5-1 to TRBJ1-1; maybe TRBD1 (5 bases). Sequencing was done on a sample of peripheral blood. For the CDR3, the DNA is TGCGCCAGCAGCGGGGCTAGGGCTGAAGCTTTCTTT. It codes for CASSGARAEAFF.